This T cell receptor beta chain emerged from a study of T-cell memory formation after mild COVID-19. Overall study: Largely, TCR clusters stayed within a single donor.

TCRdb ran MiXCR on the 5' RACE reads and lists one entry per CDR3 protein. Of about 470,000 distinct CDR3 sequences listed, roughly 25% are singletons. CDR3 length: 14 residues. Germline CDR1 reads MNHEY; CDR2 reads SVGEGT. V lost 7 bases and J 4 bases, leaving 17 bases between the germline ends. This clonotype occurred a few times. The sequenced sample was PBMCs or a T cell subset sorted from them (not recorded which). The source of this sequence is an adult woman who had mild COVID-19 (a few samples of this study predate the infection). Cell type and time point are not known. The chain combines TRBV6-2 or TRBV6-3 with TRBJ2-7; possible D gene TRBD2, 5 bases. CDR3 loop: CASTRPGILYEQYF. DNA for the CDR3: TGTGCCAGCACTAGGCCGGGAATCCTGTACGAGCAGTACTTC.